These T cell receptor beta chains were read from a single sample in a study of T cell changes during pregnancy in multiple sclerosis. Produced via immunoSEQ multiplex PCR; TCRdb's table is partial and in-frame only. In the table there are tens of thousands of clones, 80% to 90% of which are singletons. The sample in question was CD4+ T cells from peripheral blood mononuclear cells, obtained in the first trimester of pregnancy. These receptors were collected from a female donor with multiple sclerosis, enrolled in a pregnancy study. Both conserved end residues are part of each CDR3. The D gene is left open where the match is weak. The listing skips clone size in some rows; elsewhere it reads once, few, many or a size class.

v_gene	j_gene	d_gene	abundance	CDR3nt	CDR3aa
TRBV9	TRBJ1-6	TRBD1	few	TGTGCCAGCAGCGAGCCGGGACAGGGGTCACCCCTCCACTTT	CASSEPGQGSPLHF
TRBV4-2	TRBJ2-7	TRBD2	.	TGTGCCAGCAGCCAATTTCTAGCGGGTCCCAACGAGCAGTACTTC	CASSQFLAGPNEQYF
TRBV5-1	TRBJ2-3	.	.	TGCGCCAGCAGCTTTTTCGACTCAGTCACAGATACGCAGTATTTT	CASSFFDSVTDTQYF
TRBV5-4	TRBJ2-7	TRBD2	.	TGTGCCAGCAGCTCAGGACTAGCCGGATCTCGGGGGGAGCAGTACTTC	CASSSGLAGSRGEQYF
TRBV10-3	TRBJ2-6	.	.	TGTGCCATCACCCCCCAGGCGGGAAGTATGGGGGCCAACGTCCTGACTTTC	CAITPQAGSMGANVLTF
TRBV9	TRBJ2-1	.	.	TGTGCCAGCAGCGTAGACAGGGAGCAGTTCTTC	CASSVDREQFF
TRBV23-1	TRBJ2-2	.	.	TGCGCCAGCAGTCAATATTCTAGCAGAAACACCGGGGAGCTGTTTTTT	CASSQYSSRNTGELFF
TRBV5-5	TRBJ2-3	TRBD2	few	TGTGCCAGCTGCCCTAGCGGTTACACAGATACGCAGTATTTT	CASCPSGYTDTQYF
TRBV1	TRBJ2-5	.	.	TGCACCAGCAGCCGCTCCAATTTAGCGGGAGAAGAGACCCAGTACTTC	CTSSRSNLAGEETQYF
TRBV6-5	TRBJ1-3	TRBD1	.	TGTGCCAGCAGAGCGGACAGGGGGGATTGGAGCACCATATATTTT	CASRADRGDWSTIYF
TRBV11-2	TRBJ2-5	.	.	TGTGCCAGCACCACGCACGGAAAGGGAGTAGAGACCCAGTACTTC	CASTTHGKGVETQYF
TRBV4-1	TRBJ1-1	.	.	TGCGCCAGCAGCCTTTCTTCCGGGAGATTAGCCACTGAAGCTTTCTTT	CASSLSSGRLATEAFF
TRBV7-2	TRBJ2-2	TRBD2	.	TGTGCCAGCAGCTCAGCGTTACTAGCGGGGGGAGGTACCGGGGAGCTGTTTTTT	CASSSALLAGGGTGELFF
TRBV6-1	TRBJ1-1	.	.	TGTGCCAGCAAACTAGAACAGGGAGGGACTGAAGCTTTCTTT	CASKLEQGGTEAFF
TRBV11-2	TRBJ2-3	TRBD2	.	TGTGCCAGCAGCCCCCGGGCGGGGGGCGGAGATACGCAGTATTTT	CASSPRAGGGDTQYF
TRBV7-2	TRBJ2-3	.	.	TGTGCCAGCGGCTTTAGCGGCACAGATACGCAGTATTTT	CASGFSGTDTQYF
TRBV29-1	TRBJ2-2	TRBD2	.	TGCAGCGGGGGGGGAGGGAGGGACACCGGGGAGCTGTTTTTT	CSGGGGRDTGELFF
TRBV6-6	TRBJ1-5	.	few	TGTGCCAGCAGTTACCCGTTCAGGCAGCCCCAGCATTTT	CASSYPFRQPQHF
TRBV7-9	TRBJ2-7	TRBD2	.	TGTGCCAGCAGCTTAGAAACTAGCGGGGTCTACGAGCAGTACTTC	CASSLETSGVYEQYF
TRBV6-1	TRBJ2-7	TRBD2	.	TGTGCCAGTACTAGCGGGGCGGATTACGAGCAGTACTTC	CASTSGADYEQYF
TRBV5-1	TRBJ2-6	TRBD1	once	TGCGCCAGCAGCAAGGAGGACAGGGCTGGGGCCAACGTCCTGACTTTC	CASSKEDRAGANVLTF
TRBV30	TRBJ2-3	.	.	TGTGCCTGTTATACGCGCTCCACAGATACGCAGTATTTT	CACYTRSTDTQYF
TRBV6-5	TRBJ2-2	TRBD2	.	TGTGCCAGCAGTTCCTGGACTAGCGGGGAGCTGTTTTTT	CASSSWTSGELFF